This T cell receptor beta chain appears in the sequencing data of a study of metastatic and nonmetastatic thyroid tumors. Overall study context: From malignant and benign thyroid patients, repertoires in blood and in tumor or nodule tissue were compared. Study-wide findings and caveats: A significant increase in TCR beta diversity was reportedly seen in malignant thyroid tumors relative to benign nodules, in blood and tumor.

The CDR3 sequence is 14 residues long. V shed 2 bases, J shed 5 bases, and the junction held 2 bases outside the gene matches. Prior to thyroid surgery, none of the patients had received any treatment. The sample holds many counts of this clone. Its antigen remains unknown. In the authors' workflow: CDR3 differences across clinicopathological groups were used to build a distant-metastasis classifier for papillary thyroid cancer. TCRdb reanalyzed the PCR reads via MiXCR. These V and J calls rely on TCRdb rather than the paper's analysis. The sample yields tens of thousands of clones, around 12% seen once.

Sequencing input: tumor tissue. The rearrangement joins TRBV12-3 or TRBV12-4 to TRBJ2-5, with 10 bases that match TRBD1. The source is a female donor with papillary thyroid cancer or a benign thyroid nodule (not recorded which). Some clones in this sample may be carry-over from other donors' samples. Here the CDR3 DNA reads TGTGCCAGCAGTTTAAGGACAGGGGGGGAGACCCAGTACTTC. Translating it yields CASSLRTGGETQYF.